This record covers a single T cell receptor beta chain. This clone's antigen is unknown. No qualities accompany the bases; no much larger clone lies one base away. Collaborating institutions collected whole blood in K2EDTA tubes following their own protocols. For TCRbeta analysis, collaborator samples were shipped as frozen whole blood, as isolated PBMCs, or as DNA extracted from either sample type. TCRbeta CDR3 regions were amplified from genomic DNA by means of the immunoSEQ Assay, a bias-controlled multiplex PCR. The authors processed their data as follows. The number of nucleated cells in each sample was estimated from the amplification of reference gene primers within the assay. To quantify the absolute abundance of each unique TCRbeta CDR3 rearrangement, sequence reads were collapsed and filtered. For each sample, productive Simpson clonality was calculated by taking the square root of Simpson's diversity index across productive rearrangements. TCRdb obtained this table from immuneACCESS and retained in-frame rearrangements with V and J assigned. These tables miss some clones; where compared with another copy, unresolved V genes account for less than half of the shortfall, and the remainder is unexplained. The V and J calls and the clone size are those of that table, but D and trimming were determined from the DNA. The sample table records about 130,000 clones; around nine tenths of these occur just once. The ten largest clones take up approximately 3.7% of the sample.

This sample was included in a study of blood T cell repertoires in COVID-19 (dated by TCRdb to 2018 to 2021). For the wider study: Samples from collaborators originated in the United States, Italy and Spain and spanned both the acute and convalescent phases of COVID-19. The prospective study material was composed of cDNA or gDNA derived from T cells, B-cell-depleted T cells, or PBMCs. Subjects who had been exposed to COVID-19, were actively infected with it, or had recovered from it provided the deeply sampled blood TCRbeta repertoires that made up the dataset. The repertoires were released in a freely available public database meant as a resource for research on the immune response to SARS-CoV-2. The samples were drawn from the first 160 participants of the ongoing ImmuneRACE study and from 1,254 subjects provided by 6 global collaborators. Sample metadata almost always included a de-identified subject ID, COVID-19 status, age in years and sex. HLA class I and class II types, where available, came from metadata supplied by the sample provider rather than from assay-based typing. The study at large found these results: How much clinical and demographic metadata was included differed by source and by participant, and the metadata was provided uncurated.

The V end loses 0 bases and the J end loses 1 base, and a stretch of 9 bases separates them. The CDR3 holds 14 amino acids from the cysteine to the phenylalanine. Only CDR3 DNA remains: 42 bases, in frame from the first base. The germline V gene (reference sequence) provides CDR1 GTSNPN and CDR2 SVGIG. The material sequenced was peripheral blood. The origin of this receptor is a man aged 45-65 years with active COVID-19. This chain joins TRBV30 to TRBJ1-1, with the identity of the D gene unclear. The CDR3: CAWSVLRRNTEAFF. The DNA sequence reads TGTGCCTGGAGTGTACTCAGGCGGAACACTGAAGCTTTCTTT. With the portions outside the CDR3 filled from the reference TRBV30 and TRBJ1-1 genes, the complete variable region becomes SQTIHQWPATLVQPVGSPLSLECTVEGTSNPNLYWYRQAAGRGLQLLFYSVGIGQISSEVPQNLSASRPQDRQFILSSKKLLLSDSGFYLCAWSVLRRNTEAFFGQGTRLTVV.